In this sample, the clone carrying this TCR beta chain turned up a few times. The sample comes from a study of T cell changes during pregnancy in multiple sclerosis. V was clipped by 2 bases and J by 4 bases; unmatched bases: 6. Germline V gene lookup returns CDR1 SGHVS and CDR2 FQNEAQ. This CDR3 spans 16 amino acids. Sequenced by immunoSEQ multiplex PCR; TCRdb stores in-frame clones only, minus some. Here the sample spans around 58,000 clones, about 91% being singletons. The chain recombines TRBV7-8 with TRBJ2-2; 8 bases line up with TRBD2. The clonotype originates from a female donor with multiple sclerosis, enrolled in a pregnancy study. The input for sequencing was peripheral blood, taken before pregnancy. In nucleotides, the CDR3 is TGTGCCAGCAGCTTACCACTAGCGGCGGGCACCGGGGAGCTGTTTTTT. Amino acid sequence: CASSLPLAAGTGELFF.